This T cell receptor (beta chain) comes out of a study of Graves' ophthalmopathy and Graves' hyperthyroidism. CDR1 and CDR2 (germline): MNHNS, SASEGT. The CDR3 runs to 14 residues. The V end lost 3 bases, the J end lost 7 bases, and 13 bases lay between the germline ends. As concerns this clonotype: A single base separates this from a much larger clone, so it may be a read error. The CDR3 ends on some other residue instead of the conserved phenylalanine or tryptophan, so this is likely a read error.

Amplified TCR beta CDR3 regions were obtained using RNA transcripts as template. RT-PCR with HTBI primers came first, then second-round multiplex PCR. TCRdb re-called the multiplex PCR reads with MiXCR, one entry per CDR3 protein. The data show a few hundred thousand distinct CDR3 sequences, about two fifths seen once. Sequenced: peripheral blood or thyroid tissue (not recorded which). The V and J genes are TRBV6-1 and TRBJ1-5; TRBD1 is a possible D gene (6 bases). The TCR comes from an adult man with Graves' hyperthyroidism. CDR3: CASSDGGGRQPQHS. CDR3 bases: TGTGCCAGCAGTGATGGTGGGGGCAGGCAGCCCCAGCATTCT.